This T cell receptor beta chain was recovered during a study of blood T cell repertoires in COVID-19. Turning to the study itself: There were acute and convalescent COVID-19 samples, and they came from the United States, Italy and Spain. T cells, B-cell-depleted T cells, or PBMCs provided the cDNA or gDNA that served as material.

In the study's own analysis: Researchers report that nucleated cell counts were estimated from reference gene primer amplification. Sequencing used immunoSEQ multiplex PCR; TCRdb keeps in-frame clones, though not all of them. The D gene and trimming were derived from the DNA, and the V and J assignments and clone size from that table. The sample consists of about 170,000 clones, 65% to 85% of them appearing once. The sequence was collected from a woman in her 70s who had recovered from COVID-19. What was sequenced was peripheral blood.

The CDR3 nucleotides read TGTGCCAGCAGCTTAATGGAGGGGCGGGGTGAGCAGTTCTTC. It is translated as CASSLMEGRGEQFF. The chain carries TRBV7-3 and TRBJ2-1; TRBD2 might be the D (6 bases). CDR1 and CDR2 (germline): SGHTA, FQGTGA. This CDR3 spans 14 amino acids. V lost 1 base and J lost 9, with 13 bases in between.